Here is one T cell receptor (beta chain) with its context. Antigen unknown. This CDR3 has 12 residues. V was trimmed by 8 bases and J by 6 bases, leaving 13 bases between them. The germline CDR1 and CDR2 sequences are MDHEN and SYDVKM. Assay: immunoSEQ multiplex PCR; the TCRdb copy retains only in-frame clones and omits some. The sample consists of about 73,000 clones, 60% to 80% of them appearing once. The source of the sample is a study of memory CD4+ T cells and cytomegalovirus serostatus. At the level of the study: Donors were healthy Belgian adults, several CMV seropositive and under 30 seronegative. Notes on the study in general: Suggested: most of the CMV-linked TCR signature lies in CD4+ memory cells.

The sort gate was single viable CD3+CD4+CD8-CD45RO+ cells for memory CD4+ T cells. Serostatus was set by detecting CMV pp150, pp28, p38, p52 IgG. CD4+ T cells were isolated by positive magnetic selection. Sequences were obtained from memory CD4+ T cells from blood. This chain joins TRBV28 and TRBJ1-1, with D maybe TRBD1 (5 bases). The TCR sequence derives from an adult in good health and CMV-seropositive. The CDR3 DNA sequence: TGTGCCAGCTTGCAGTGGGGACCTGAAGCTTTCTTT. Its translation is CASLQWGPEAFF.